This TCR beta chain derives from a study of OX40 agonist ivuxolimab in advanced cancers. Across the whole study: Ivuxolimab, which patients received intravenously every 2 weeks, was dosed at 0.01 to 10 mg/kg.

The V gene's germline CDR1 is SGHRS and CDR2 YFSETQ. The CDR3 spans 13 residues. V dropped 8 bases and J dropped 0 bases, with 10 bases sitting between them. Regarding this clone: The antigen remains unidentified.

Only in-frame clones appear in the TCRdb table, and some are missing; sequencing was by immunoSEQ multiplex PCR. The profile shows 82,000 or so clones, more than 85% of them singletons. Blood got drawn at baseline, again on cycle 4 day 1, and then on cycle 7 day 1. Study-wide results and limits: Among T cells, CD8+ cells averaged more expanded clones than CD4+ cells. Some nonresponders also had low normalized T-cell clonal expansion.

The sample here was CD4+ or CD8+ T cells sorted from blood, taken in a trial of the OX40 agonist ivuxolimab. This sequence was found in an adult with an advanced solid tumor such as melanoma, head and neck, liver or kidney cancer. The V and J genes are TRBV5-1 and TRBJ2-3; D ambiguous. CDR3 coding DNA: TGCGCCAGTAACGGGTTAAGCACAGATACGCAGTATTTT. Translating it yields CASNGLSTDTQYF. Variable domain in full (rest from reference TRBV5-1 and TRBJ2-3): KAGVTQTPRYLIKTRGQQVTLSCSPISGHRSVSWYQQTPGQGLQFLFEYFSETQRNKGNFPGRFSGRQFSNSRSEMNVSTLELGDSALYLCASNGLSTDTQYFGPGTRLTVL.